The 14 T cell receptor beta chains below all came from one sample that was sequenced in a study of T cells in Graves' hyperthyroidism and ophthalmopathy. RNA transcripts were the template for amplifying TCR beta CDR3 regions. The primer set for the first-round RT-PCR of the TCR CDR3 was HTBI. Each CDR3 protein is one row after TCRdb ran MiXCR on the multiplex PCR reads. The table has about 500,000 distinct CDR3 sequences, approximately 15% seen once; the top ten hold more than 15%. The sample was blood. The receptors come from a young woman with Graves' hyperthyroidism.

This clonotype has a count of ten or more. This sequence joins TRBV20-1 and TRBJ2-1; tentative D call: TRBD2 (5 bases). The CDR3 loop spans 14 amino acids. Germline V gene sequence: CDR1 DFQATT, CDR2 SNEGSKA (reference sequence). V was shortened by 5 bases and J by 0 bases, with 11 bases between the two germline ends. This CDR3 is CSALRTASYNEQFF. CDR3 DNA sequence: TGCAGTGCTCTCCGGACTGCCTCCTACAATGAGCAGTTCTTC.

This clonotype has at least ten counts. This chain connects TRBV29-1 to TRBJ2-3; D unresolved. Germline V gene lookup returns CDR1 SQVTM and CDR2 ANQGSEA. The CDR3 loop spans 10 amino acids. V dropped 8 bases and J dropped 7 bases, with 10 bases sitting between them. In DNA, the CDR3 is TGCAGCTCCGCCACGAATACGCAGTATTTT. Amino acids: CSSATNTQYF.

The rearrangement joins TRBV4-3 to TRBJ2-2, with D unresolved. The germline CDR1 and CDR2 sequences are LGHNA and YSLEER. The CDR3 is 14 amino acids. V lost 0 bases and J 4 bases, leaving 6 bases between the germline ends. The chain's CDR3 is CASSQDTVTGELFF. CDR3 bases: TGCGCCAGCAGCCAAGACACGGTCACCGGGGAGCTGTTTTTT.

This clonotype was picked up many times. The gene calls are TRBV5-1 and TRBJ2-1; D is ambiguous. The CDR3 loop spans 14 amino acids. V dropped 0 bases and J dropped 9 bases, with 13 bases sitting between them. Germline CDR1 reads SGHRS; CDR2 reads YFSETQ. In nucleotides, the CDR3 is TGCGCCAGCAGCTTGGCCACGGACCGGTTTGAGCAGTTCTTC. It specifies CASSLATDRFEQFF.

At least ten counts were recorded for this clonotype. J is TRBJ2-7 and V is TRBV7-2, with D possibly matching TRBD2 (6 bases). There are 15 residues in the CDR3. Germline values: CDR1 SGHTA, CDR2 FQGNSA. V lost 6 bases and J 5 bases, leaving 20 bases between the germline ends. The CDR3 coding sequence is TGTGCCAGCAGGAAAGGGACTGCCCCTGACCACGAGCAGTACTTC. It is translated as CASRKGTAPDHEQYF. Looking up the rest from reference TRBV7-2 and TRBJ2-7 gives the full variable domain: GAGVSQSPSNKVTEKGKDVELRCDPISGHTALYWYRQSLGQGLEFLIYFQGNSAPDKSGLPSDRFSAERTGGSVSTLTIQRTQQEDSAVYLCASRKGTAPDHEQYFGPGTRLTVT.

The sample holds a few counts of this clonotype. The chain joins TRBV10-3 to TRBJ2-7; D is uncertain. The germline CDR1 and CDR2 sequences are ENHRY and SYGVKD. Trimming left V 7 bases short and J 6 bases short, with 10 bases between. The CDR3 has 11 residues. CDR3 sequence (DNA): TGTGCCATCATTATCTGGAGCGAGCAGTACTTC. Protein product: CAIIIWSEQYF.

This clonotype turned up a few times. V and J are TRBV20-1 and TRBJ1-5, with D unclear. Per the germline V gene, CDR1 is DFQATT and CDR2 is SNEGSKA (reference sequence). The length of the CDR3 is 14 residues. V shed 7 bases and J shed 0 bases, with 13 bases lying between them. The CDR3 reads CSVLDGVSNQPQHF. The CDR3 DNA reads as TGCAGTGTTCTTGACGGGGTTAGCAATCAGCCCCAGCATTTT.

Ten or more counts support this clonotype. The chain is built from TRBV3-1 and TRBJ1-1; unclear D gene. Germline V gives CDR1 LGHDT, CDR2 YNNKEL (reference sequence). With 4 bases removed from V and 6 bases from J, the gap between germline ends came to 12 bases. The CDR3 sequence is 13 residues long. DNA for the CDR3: TGTGCCAGCAGCCTGCTCCCGAGTGCTGAAGCTTTCTTT. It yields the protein CASSLLPSAEAFF.

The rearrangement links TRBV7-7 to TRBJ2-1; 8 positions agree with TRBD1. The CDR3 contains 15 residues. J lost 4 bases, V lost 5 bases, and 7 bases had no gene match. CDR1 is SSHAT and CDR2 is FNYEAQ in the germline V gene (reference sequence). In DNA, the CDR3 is TGTGCCAGCAGCGCAGGGGGCGGGAAATACAATGAGCAGTTCTTC. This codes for CASSAGGGKYNEQFF.

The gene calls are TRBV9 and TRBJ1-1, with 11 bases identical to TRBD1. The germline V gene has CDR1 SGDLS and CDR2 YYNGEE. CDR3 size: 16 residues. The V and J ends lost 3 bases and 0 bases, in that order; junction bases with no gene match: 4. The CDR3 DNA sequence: TGTGCCAGCAGCGACCGGACAGGGGGCATGAACACTGAAGCTTTCTTT. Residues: CASSDRTGGMNTEAFF.

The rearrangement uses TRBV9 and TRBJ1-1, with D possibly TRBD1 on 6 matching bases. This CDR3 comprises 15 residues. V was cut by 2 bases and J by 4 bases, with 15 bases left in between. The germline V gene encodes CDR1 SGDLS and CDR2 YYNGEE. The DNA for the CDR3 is TGTGCCAGCAGCGTCTTAGGGGGTTCTAGCACTGAAGCTTTCTTT. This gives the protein CASSVLGGSSTEAFF.

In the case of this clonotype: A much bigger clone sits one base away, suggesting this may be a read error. For the CDR3, the DNA is TGTGCCACCAGTGATCCCACGACTAGCGGTATCCATGAGCAGTTCTTC. It is translated as CATSDPTTSGIHEQFF. This chain joins TRBV24-1 and TRBJ2-1, with TRBD2 matching over 9 bases. This CDR3 is built from 16 residues. The germline V gene has CDR1 KGHDR and CDR2 SFDVKD. Unmatched junction bases numbered 10, after V lost 3 bases and J lost 8 bases.

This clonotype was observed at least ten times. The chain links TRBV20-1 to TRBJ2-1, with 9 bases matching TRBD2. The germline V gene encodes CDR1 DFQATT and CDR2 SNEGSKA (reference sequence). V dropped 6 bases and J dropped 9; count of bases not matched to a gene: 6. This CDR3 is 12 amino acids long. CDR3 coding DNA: TGCAGTGCCAGCGGGACTAGCATTGAGCAGTTCTTC. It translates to CSASGTSIEQFF.

The CDR3 loop is CASSSGLITDTQYF. The CDR3 coding sequence is TGTGCCAGCAGTTCGGGACTTATCACAGATACGCAGTATTTT. This chain connects TRBV28 to TRBJ2-3, with TRBD2 as a possible D gene (6 bases). CDR3 size: 14 residues. Looked up from germline, CDR1 is MDHEN and CDR2 is SYDVKM. The V and J ends lost 4 bases and 2 bases respectively, with 10 bases between them.